This TCR beta chain is drawn from a study of T cells in Graves' hyperthyroidism and ophthalmopathy (dated by TCRdb to the late 2010s). For the wider study: Peripheral blood was collected at initial diagnosis, before any treatment. TCR V-J signatures able to tell the groups apart were searched for in a discovery cohort of more than 90 patients, of whom under 45 had Graves' ophthalmopathy and 55 to 60 had stable Graves' hyperthyroidism. An independent validation cohort of around 19 hyperthyroidism patients and more than 15 patients who later progressed to ophthalmopathy tested prospective prediction of ophthalmopathy. The 95 to 100 discovery patients were randomly divided into training and test sets at a 7:3 ratio. The study also compared thyroid tissue and blood T-cell repertoires from about six Graves' hyperthyroidism patients. Once sampling was done, hyperthyroidism patients were given methimazole at a starting dose of 30 mg daily, whereas ophthalmopathy patients were given high-dose intravenous methylprednisolone. TCR Vbeta CDR3 sequencing of 135 peripheral blood samples (over 40 ophthalmopathy, roughly 74 hyperthyroidism and some 17 progressor patients) is reported in the paper. The full study reports these points: No statistical method was used to set the sample size in advance, and investigators knew the group allocation. In validation, the model predicted progression to ophthalmopathy with approximately 71% sensitivity and about 73% specificity, a median of 6.5 months before onset. Most expanded thyroid clonotypes (frequency above 0.001) were also detected in blood, a finding suggesting that blood repertoires may reflect thyroid immune responses. A model built on a 13 V-J signature distinguished ophthalmopathy from stable hyperthyroidism, reaching approximately 89% sensitivity and approximately 83% specificity in cross-validation and 80%/75% in testing.

Trimming costs V 5 bases and J 0 bases, and their ends lie 14 bases apart. The germline V gene yields SGHVS for CDR1 and FQNEAQ for CDR2. The CDR3 measures 16 amino acids from cysteine to phenylalanine. The retained sequence is limited to the CDR3, 48 bases, with the frame set at the first base. Graves' hyperthyroidism was defined as stable when no progression to ophthalmopathy occurred over 18 months of follow-up. Hyperthyroidism patients were newly diagnosed, with disease duration under 2 months, and aged 18 to 65 years. Any patient with an uncontrolled infection, another autoimmune disease, pregnancy or lactation was excluded. Diagnoses were based on clinical symptoms, serum thyroxine and TRAb, thyroid ultrasound and orbital computed tomography. Ficoll-Paque density gradient centrifugation was used to isolate PBMCs from around 10 ml of fresh peripheral blood. Total RNA was extracted with Trizol reagent, and quality was checked on an Agilent 2100 Bioanalyzer.

This clonotype was detected many times. What antigen it recognizes has not been identified. No clone much larger than this one lies a single base away; base qualities are absent. Amplification of TCR beta CDR3 regions was carried out from RNA transcripts. The first round of RT-PCR for the TCR CDR3 was performed with the HTBI primer set and the Qiagen OneStep RT-PCR kit. Libraries were constructed in a second round of multiplex PCR, after which size selection and purification were carried out. Sequencing of the libraries was done on an Illumina HiSeq2000 using paired-end 100 bp reads. Under the source paper's analysis protocol: SOAPnuke was used to process the raw data, throwing out any read that contained adapters or uncalled bases, had a mean Phred below 15, or lacked an exact constant-primer or identifier match. High-quality paired reads were merged with COPE v1.2.5, and unique nucleotide sequences were defined as clonotypes. MiTCR v1.1 was used to align the clonotypes against IMGT TRBV, TRBD and TRBJ reference segments. The analysis was restricted to V-J combinations with a frequency above 0.0001, which together covered roughly 99% of the repertoires. A TCS score was defined as the ratio between F50 (clonal expansion) and ExV (chaos), using BLOSUM62-based TCRdist between CDR3 peptides within each V-J. Welch's t-statistics and random forest reduced fewer than 550 V-J features to around 14, which were used in a naive Bayes classifier (R e1071). The public sequencing data were trimmed at Q25 with fastp and processed into clonotypes with MiXCR by TCRdb, which kept only in-frame beta chains. Every entry covers one CDR3 protein and lists the most common genes and DNA from its rows. TCRdb, not the original authors, processed these V and J calls. This sample has 700,000 or so distinct CDR3 sequences in its table, and around 17% of those were observed once. The ten biggest clones cover 8.4% of the sample.

The chain is encoded by TRBV7-8 joined to TRBJ1-5; matching of 5 bases hints at TRBD1 as the D gene. The TCR originated in a man younger than 30 with Graves' hyperthyroidism. The sequenced sample consisted of blood. The DNA reads as follows: TGTGCCAGCAGCGTACACCCAGGGTCTAGCAATCAGCCCCAGCATTTT. Its protein product is CASSVHPGSSNQPQHF.